A single sample is the source of the 7 T cell receptor beta chains below, sequenced in a study of cytomegalovirus exposure and HLA in healthy donors. The PCR used 60 Vbeta and 13 Jbeta primers. The table came from immunoSEQ multiplex PCR; TCRdb's copy has only in-frame clones and leaves some out. This table has some 150,000 clones, roughly 80% appearing once. The sequenced material came from PBMCs. All receptors come from a woman between 25 and 40 years old in good health and CMV-seronegative.

V is TRBV11-2 and J is TRBJ2-3, with D possibly TRBD1 on 5 matching bases. From germline, CDR1 is SGHAT and CDR2 FQNNGV. V was pared by 5 bases and J by 4 bases, with 13 bases between. The CDR3 totals 14 residues. CDR3 coding DNA: TGTGCCAGCAGCCTAGTAGGGGCGGCAGATACGCAGTATTTT. Protein product: CASSLVGAADTQYF.

The CDR3 sequence: CASSLIRQATGELFF. CDR3 nucleotide sequence: TGTGCCAGCAGCTTAATTCGGCAGGCGACCGGGGAGCTGTTTTTT. The genes are TRBV7-8 and TRBJ2-2, with unresolved D. The CDR3 contains 15 residues. The germline CDR1 and CDR2 sequences are SGHVS and FQNEAQ. Trimming pared 2 bases from V and 5 bases from J, leaving 12 bases between. Full variable domain (outside the CDR3, taken from reference TRBV7-8 and TRBJ2-2): GAGVSQSPRYKVAKRGQDVALRCDPISGHVSLFWYQQALGQGPEFLTYFQNEAQLDKSGLPSDRFFAERPEGSVSTLKIQRTQQEDSAVYLCASSLIRQATGELFFGEGSRLTVL.

V gene TRBV5-1 combines with J gene TRBJ2-1; no clear D gene. This CDR3 region has 15 residues. The ends were cut back, 0 bases at V and 0 bases at J, with 7 bases in the middle. Germline lookup yields CDR1 SGHRS and CDR2 YFSETQ. The CDR3 region has the DNA TGCGCCAGCAGCTTGGGCGGAAGCTCCTACAATGAGCAGTTCTTC. Its translation: CASSLGGSSYNEQFF.

This clone was detected once. The chain links TRBV5-1 to TRBJ2-5; 12 bases align to TRBD2. The CDR3 contains 14 residues. J was trimmed by 9 bases and V by 3 bases; bases with no gene match: 6. Germline V lookup: CDR1 SGHRS, CDR2 YFSETQ. This chain's CDR3 is CASSSTSGSLAQYF. In DNA form, the CDR3 reads TGCGCCAGCAGCTCGACTAGCGGGAGTTTGGCCCAGTACTTC.

The V and J genes are TRBV12-5 and TRBJ1-2; D remains ambiguous. Per germline, CDR1 LGHNT and CDR2 FRNRAP. The CDR3 is 17 residues long. The germline V and J ends were trimmed by 5 bases and 4 bases, with 23 bases remaining between them. In DNA, the CDR3 is TGTGCTAGTGGTAACATCGGAGCCCCCACAAGCAGCTATGGCTACACCTTC. This codes for CASGNIGAPTSSYGYTF.

The genes are TRBV10-3 and TRBJ2-1, with TRBD1 as a possible D gene (6 bases). V was shortened by 3 bases and J by 7 bases, with 10 bases between the two germline ends. This CDR3 spans 13 amino acids. Germline lookup yields CDR1 ENHRY and CDR2 SYGVKD. As DNA, the CDR3 is TGTGCCATCAGTGACCGGCAGGGGAATGAGCAGTTCTTC. It is translated as CAISDRQGNEQFF.

The chain joins TRBV2 to TRBJ2-3; D is perhaps TRBD2 (6 bases). From germline, CDR1 is SNHLY and CDR2 FYNNEI. The CDR3 contains 14 residues. V lost 1 base to trimming and J lost 7 bases, with 12 bases between them. In DNA form, the CDR3 reads TGTGCCAGCAGTGAAGGGGAGGACGGGAATACGCAGTATTTT. Protein sequence: CASSEGEDGNTQYF.